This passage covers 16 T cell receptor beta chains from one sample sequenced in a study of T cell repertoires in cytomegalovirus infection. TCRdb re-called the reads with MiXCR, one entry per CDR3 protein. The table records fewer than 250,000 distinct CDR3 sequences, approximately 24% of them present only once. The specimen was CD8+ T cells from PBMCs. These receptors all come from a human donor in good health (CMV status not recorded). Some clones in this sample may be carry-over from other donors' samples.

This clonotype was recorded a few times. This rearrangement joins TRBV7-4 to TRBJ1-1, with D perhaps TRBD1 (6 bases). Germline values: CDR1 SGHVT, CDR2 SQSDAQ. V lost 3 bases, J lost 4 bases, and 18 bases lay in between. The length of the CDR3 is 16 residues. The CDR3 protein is CASSLAPVKGGTEAFF. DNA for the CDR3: TGTGCCAGCAGCTTGGCGCCGGTGAAGGGGGGCACTGAAGCTTTCTTT. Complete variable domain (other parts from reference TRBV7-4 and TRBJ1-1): GAGVSQSPRYKVAKRGRDVALRCDSISGHVTLYWYRQTLGQGSEVLTYSQSDAQRDKSGRPSGRFSAERPERSVSTLKIQRTEQGDSAVYLCASSLAPVKGGTEAFFGQGTRLTVV.

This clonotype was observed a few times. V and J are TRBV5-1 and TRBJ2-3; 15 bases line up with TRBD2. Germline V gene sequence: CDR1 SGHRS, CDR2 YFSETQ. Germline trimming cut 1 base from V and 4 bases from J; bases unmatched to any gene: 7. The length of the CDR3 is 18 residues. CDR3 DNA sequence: TGCGCCAGCAGCTTGCGGACTAGCGGGGGGGCCGCGGCAGATACGCAGTATTTT. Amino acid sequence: CASSLRTSGGAAADTQYF.

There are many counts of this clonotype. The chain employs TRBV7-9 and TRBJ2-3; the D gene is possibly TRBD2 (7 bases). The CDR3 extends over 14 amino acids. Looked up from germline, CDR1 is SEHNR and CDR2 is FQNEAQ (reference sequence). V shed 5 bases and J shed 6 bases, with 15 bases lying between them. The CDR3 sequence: CASSLGGRPDTQYF. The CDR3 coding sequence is TGTGCCAGCAGCCTGGGGGGGCGTCCGGATACGCAGTATTTT.

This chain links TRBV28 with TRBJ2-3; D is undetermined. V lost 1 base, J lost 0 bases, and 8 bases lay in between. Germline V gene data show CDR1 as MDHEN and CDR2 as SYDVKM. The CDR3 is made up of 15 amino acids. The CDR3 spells CASSLLRFSTDTQYF. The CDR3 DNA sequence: TGTGCCAGCAGTTTATTGAGGTTTAGCACAGATACGCAGTATTTT.

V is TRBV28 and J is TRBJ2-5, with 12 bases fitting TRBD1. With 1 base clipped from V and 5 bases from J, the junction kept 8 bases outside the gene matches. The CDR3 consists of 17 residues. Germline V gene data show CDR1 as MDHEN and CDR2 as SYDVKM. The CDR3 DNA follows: TGTGCCAGCAGTTTATACGGGACAGGGGGCGGCGGGGAGACCCAGTACTTC. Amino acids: CASSLYGTGGGGETQYF.

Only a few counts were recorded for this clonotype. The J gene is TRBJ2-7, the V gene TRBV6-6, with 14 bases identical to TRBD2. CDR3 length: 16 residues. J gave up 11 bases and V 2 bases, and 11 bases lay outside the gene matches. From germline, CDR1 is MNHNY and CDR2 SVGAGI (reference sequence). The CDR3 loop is CASSYLRGTSGGGEYF. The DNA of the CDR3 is TGTGCCAGCAGTTACCTTAGAGGGACTAGCGGGGGTGGCGAGTACTTC.

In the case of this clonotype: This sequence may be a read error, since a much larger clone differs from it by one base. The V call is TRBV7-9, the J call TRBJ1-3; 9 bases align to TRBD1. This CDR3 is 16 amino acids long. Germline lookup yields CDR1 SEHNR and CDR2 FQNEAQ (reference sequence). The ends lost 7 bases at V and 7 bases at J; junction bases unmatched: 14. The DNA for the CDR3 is TGTGCCAGCAACCCCGGGACAGGGACAGGTTGGAACACCATATATTTT. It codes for CASNPGTGTGWNTIYF.

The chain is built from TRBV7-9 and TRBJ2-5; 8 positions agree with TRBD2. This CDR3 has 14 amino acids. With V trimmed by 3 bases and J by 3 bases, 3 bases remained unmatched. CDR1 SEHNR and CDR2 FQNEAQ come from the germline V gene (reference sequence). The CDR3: CASSFSGAEETQYF. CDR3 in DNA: TGTGCCAGCAGCTTTAGCGGGGCAGAAGAGACCCAGTACTTC.

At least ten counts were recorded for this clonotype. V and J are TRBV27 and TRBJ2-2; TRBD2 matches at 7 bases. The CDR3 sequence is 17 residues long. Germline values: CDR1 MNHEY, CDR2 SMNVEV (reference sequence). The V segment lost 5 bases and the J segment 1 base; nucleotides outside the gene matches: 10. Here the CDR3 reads CASSPITGGRNTGELFF. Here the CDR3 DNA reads TGTGCCAGCAGTCCCATTACCGGGGGGAGGAACACCGGGGAGCTGTTTTTT.

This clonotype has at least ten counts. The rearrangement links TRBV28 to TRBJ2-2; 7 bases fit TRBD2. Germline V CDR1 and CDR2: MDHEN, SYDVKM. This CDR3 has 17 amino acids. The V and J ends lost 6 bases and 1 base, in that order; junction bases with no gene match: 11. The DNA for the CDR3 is TGTGCCAGCAGCCCCTTCGGCGCGGGAGAGAACACCGGGGAGCTGTTTTTT. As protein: CASSPFGAGENTGELFF.

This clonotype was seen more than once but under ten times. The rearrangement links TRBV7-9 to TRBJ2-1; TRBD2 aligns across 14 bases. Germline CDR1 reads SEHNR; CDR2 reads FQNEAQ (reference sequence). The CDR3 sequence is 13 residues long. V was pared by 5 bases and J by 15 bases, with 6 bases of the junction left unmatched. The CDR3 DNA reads TGTGCCAGCAGCGCCCCGACTAGCGGGGGGGCGTTCTTC. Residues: CASSAPTSGGAFF.

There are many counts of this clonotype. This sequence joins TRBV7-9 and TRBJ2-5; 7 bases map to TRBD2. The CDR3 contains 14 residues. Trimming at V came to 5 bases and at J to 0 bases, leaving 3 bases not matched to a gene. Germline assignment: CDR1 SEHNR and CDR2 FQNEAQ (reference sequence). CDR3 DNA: TGTGCCAGCAGCCCGCGGGAGCACCAAGAGACCCAGTACTTC. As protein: CASSPREHQETQYF.

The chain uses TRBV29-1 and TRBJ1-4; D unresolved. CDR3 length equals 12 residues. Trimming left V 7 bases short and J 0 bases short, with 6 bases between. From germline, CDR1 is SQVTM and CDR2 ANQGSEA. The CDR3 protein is CSGGATNEKLFF. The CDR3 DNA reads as TGCAGCGGGGGTGCAACTAATGAAAAACTGTTTTTT.

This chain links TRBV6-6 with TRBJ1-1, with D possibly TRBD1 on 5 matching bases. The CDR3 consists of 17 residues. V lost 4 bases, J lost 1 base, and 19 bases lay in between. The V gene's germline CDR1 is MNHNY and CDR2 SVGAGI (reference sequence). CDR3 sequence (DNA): TGTGCCAGCAGTTTAGCGCTCTTCAGGACAAGGAACACTGAAGCTTTCTTT. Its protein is CASSLALFRTRNTEAFF.

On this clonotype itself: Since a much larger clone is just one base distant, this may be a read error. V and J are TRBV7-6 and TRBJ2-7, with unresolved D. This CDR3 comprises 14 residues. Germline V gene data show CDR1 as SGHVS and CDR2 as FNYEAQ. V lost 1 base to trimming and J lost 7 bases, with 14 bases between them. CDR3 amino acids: CASSLGALRKEQYF. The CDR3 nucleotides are TGTGCCAGCAGCTTAGGGGCTTTGCGCAAAGAGCAGTACTTC.

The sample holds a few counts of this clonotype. The CDR3 here is CASWGQGKEKTQYF. CDR3 nucleotides: TGTGCCAGCTGGGGACAGGGGAAAGAGAAGACCCAGTACTTC. The gene calls are TRBV11-1 and TRBJ2-5; 10 positions agree with TRBD1. The V segment lost 8 bases and the J segment 6 bases; nucleotides outside the gene matches: 9. This CDR3 is built from 14 residues. Per the germline V gene, CDR1 is SGHAT and CDR2 is FQDESV (reference sequence).